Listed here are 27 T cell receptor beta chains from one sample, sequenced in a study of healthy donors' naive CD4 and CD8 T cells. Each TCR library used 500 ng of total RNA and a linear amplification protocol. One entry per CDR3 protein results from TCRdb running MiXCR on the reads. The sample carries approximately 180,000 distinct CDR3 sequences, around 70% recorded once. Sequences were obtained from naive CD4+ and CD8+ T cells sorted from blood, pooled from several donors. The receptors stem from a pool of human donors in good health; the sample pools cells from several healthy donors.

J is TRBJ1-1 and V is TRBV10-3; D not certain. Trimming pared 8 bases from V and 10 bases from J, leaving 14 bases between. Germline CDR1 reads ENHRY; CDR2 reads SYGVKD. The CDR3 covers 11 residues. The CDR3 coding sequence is TGTGCCATCGGAGGACCCCTGGCAGCTTTCTTT. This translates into CAIGGPLAAFF.

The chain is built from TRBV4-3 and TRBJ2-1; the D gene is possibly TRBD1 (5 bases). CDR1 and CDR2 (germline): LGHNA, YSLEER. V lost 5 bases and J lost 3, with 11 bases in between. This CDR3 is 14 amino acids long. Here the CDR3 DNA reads TGCGCCAGCAGCATGTCAGGGTTCTACAATGAGCAGTTCTTC. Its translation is CASSMSGFYNEQFF.

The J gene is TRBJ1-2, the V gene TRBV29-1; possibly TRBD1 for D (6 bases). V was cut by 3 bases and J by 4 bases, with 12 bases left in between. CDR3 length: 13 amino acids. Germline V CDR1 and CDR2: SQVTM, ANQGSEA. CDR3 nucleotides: TGCAGCGTTGATCCGCAGGGGAGCTATGGCTACACCTTC. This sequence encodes CSVDPQGSYGYTF.

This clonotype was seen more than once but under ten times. CDR3 sequence (DNA): TGTGCCAGCAGTTTATGGGGCGGCACCCAAGAGACCCAGTACTTC. Translation: CASSLWGGTQETQYF. This chain uses TRBV27 with TRBJ2-5; D is possibly TRBD1 (5 bases). The length of the CDR3 is 15 residues. The V end was cut by 1 base, the J end by 1 base, with 10 bases between. The V gene's germline CDR1 is MNHEY and CDR2 SMNVEV (reference sequence).

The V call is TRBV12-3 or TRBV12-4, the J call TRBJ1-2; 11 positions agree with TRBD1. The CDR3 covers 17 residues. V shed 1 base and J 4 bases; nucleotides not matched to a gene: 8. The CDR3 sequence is CASSLGGQGARGYGYTF. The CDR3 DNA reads TGTGCCAGCAGTTTAGGCGGACAGGGGGCGCGAGGCTATGGCTACACCTTC.

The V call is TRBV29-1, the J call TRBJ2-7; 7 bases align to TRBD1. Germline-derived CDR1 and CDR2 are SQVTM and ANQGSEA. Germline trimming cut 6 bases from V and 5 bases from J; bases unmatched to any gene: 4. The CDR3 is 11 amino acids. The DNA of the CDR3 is TGCAGCGTATACAGGGGAAACGAGCAGTACTTC. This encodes CSVYRGNEQYF.

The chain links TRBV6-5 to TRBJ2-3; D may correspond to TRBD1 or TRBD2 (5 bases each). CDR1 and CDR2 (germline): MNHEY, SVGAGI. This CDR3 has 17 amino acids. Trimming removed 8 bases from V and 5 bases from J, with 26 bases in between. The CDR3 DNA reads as TGTGCCAGCTATGATGAATCCGGGACGACAAGAATAGATACGCAGTATTTT. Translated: CASYDESGTTRIDTQYF.

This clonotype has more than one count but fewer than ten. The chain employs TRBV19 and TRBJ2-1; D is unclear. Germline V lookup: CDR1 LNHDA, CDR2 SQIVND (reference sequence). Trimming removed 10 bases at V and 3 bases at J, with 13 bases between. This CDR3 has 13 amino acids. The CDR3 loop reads CATKETYYNEQFF. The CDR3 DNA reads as TGTGCCACCAAGGAGACTTACTACAATGAGCAGTTCTTC.

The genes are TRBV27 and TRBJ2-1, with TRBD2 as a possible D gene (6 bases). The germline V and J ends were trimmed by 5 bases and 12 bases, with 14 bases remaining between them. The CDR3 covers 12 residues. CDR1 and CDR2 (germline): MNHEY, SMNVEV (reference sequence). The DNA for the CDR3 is TGTGCCAGCAGTCTACGGGGGTCCAGGCAGTTCTTC. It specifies CASSLRGSRQFF.

This chain's CDR3 is CASTSDRANTEAFF. The CDR3 DNA sequence: TGTGCCAGCACCTCGGACAGGGCGAACACTGAAGCTTTCTTT. The rearrangement joins TRBV6-1 to TRBJ1-1, with 8 bases matching TRBD1. Trimming took 7 bases from V and 1 from J; bases not matched to a gene: 5. Germline lookup yields CDR1 MNHNS and CDR2 SASEGT. The CDR3 is 14 amino acids.

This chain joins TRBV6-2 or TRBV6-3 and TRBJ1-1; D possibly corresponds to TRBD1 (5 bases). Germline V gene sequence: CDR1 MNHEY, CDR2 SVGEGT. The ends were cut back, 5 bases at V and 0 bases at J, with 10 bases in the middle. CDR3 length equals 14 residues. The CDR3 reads CASSRPTVNTEAFF. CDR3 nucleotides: TGTGCCAGCAGTCGGCCGACAGTGAACACTGAAGCTTTCTTT.

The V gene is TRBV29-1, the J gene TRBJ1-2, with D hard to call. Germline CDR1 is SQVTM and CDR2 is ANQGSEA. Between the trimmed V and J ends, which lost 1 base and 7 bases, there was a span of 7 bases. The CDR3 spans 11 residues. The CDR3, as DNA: TGCAGCGTTGAAGTACCGCTTGGCTACACCTTC. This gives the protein CSVEVPLGYTF.

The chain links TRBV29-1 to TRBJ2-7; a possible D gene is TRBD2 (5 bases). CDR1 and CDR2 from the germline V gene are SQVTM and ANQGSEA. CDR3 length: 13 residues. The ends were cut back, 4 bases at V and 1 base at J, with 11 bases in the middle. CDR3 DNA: TGCAGCGTTGGGGAGCGAGGATCCTACGAGCAGTACTTC. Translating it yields CSVGERGSYEQYF.

CDR3 loop: CASDIGGSIYNEQFF. Here the CDR3 DNA reads TGTGCCAGTGACATAGGAGGGTCCATATACAATGAGCAGTTCTTC. This sequence joins TRBV19 and TRBJ2-1; a weak D match, TRBD2 (6 bases). CDR1 and CDR2 from the germline V gene are LNHDA and SQIVND (reference sequence). CDR3 length equals 15 residues. Trimming pared 8 bases from V and 4 bases from J, leaving 18 bases between.

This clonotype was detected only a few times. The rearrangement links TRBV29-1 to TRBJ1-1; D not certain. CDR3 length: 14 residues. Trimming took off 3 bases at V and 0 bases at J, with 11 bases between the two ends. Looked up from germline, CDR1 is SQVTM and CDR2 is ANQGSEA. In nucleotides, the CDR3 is TGCAGCGTTGAGGGCCGGTTAATGAACACTGAAGCTTTCTTT. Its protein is CSVEGRLMNTEAFF.

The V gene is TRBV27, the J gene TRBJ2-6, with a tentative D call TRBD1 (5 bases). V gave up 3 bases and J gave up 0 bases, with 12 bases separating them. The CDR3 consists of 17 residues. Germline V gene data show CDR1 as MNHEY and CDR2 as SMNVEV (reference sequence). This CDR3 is CASSFQGRRSGANVLTF. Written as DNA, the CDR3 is TGTGCCAGCAGTTTTCAGGGTAGGCGCTCTGGGGCCAACGTCCTGACTTTC.

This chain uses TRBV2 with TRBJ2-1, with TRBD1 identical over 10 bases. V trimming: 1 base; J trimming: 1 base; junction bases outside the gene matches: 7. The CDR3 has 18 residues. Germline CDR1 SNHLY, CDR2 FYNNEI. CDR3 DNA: TGTGCCAGCAGTGAAGATCTGGGACAGGGGAAGTCCTACAATGAGCAGTTCTTC. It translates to CASSEDLGQGKSYNEQFF.

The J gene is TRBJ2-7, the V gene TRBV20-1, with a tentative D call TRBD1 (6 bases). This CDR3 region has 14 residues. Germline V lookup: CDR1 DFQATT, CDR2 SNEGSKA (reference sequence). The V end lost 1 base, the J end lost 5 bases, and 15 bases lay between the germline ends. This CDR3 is CSARARRQGNEQYF. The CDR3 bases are TGCAGTGCTAGAGCCCGGCGGCAGGGGAACGAGCAGTACTTC.

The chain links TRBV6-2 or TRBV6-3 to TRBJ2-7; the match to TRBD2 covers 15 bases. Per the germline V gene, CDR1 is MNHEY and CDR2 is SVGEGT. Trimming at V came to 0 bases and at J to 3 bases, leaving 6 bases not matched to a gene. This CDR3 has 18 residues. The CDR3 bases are TGTGCCAGCAGTTACTCCGGACTAGCGGGAGGGCACTACTACGAGCAGTACTTC. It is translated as CASSYSGLAGGHYYEQYF.

CDR3 in amino acids: CSVKMLLGRVNEQFF. The CDR3 DNA reads as TGCAGCGTCAAAATGCTACTCGGGAGGGTGAATGAGCAGTTCTTC. The rearrangement links TRBV29-1 to TRBJ2-1; 8 bases map to TRBD2. This CDR3 has 15 residues. Germline V gene sequence: CDR1 SQVTM, CDR2 ANQGSEA. Trimming at V came to 6 bases and at J to 7 bases, leaving 14 bases not matched to a gene.

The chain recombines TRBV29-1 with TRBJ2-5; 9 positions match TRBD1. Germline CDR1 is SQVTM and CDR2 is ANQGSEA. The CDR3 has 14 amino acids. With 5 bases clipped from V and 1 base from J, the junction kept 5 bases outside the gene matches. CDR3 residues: CSVIPTGGQETQYF. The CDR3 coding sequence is TGCAGCGTTATTCCGACAGGGGGCCAAGAGACCCAGTACTTC.

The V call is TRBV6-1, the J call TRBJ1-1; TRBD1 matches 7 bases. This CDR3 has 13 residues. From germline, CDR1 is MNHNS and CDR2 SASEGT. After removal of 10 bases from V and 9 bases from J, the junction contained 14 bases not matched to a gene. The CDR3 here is CATSYTSGGKAFF. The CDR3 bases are TGTGCCACCTCGTACACCTCAGGGGGAAAAGCTTTCTTT.

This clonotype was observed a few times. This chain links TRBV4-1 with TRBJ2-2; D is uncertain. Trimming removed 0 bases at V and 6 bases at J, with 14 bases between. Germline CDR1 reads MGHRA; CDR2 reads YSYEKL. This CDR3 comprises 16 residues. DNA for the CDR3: TGCGCCAGCAGCCAAGAGGGGATGTCGTATTCCGGGGAGCTGTTTTTT. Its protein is CASSQEGMSYSGELFF.

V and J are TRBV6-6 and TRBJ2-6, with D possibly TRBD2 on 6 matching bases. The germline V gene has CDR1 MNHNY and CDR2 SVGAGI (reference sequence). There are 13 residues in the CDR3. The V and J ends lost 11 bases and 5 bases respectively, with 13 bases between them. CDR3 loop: CAGAGTRANVLTF. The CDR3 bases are TGTGCCGGGGCGGGAACCAGGGCCAACGTCCTGACTTTC.

CDR3 residues: CASTAEMNTEAFF. CDR3 coding DNA: TGTGCCAGTACTGCCGAAATGAACACTGAAGCTTTCTTT. The V gene is TRBV19, the J gene TRBJ1-1, with D unclear. Trimming cost V 7 bases and J 0 bases, with 9 bases left between them. CDR3 size: 13 residues. From germline, CDR1 is LNHDA and CDR2 SQIVND (reference sequence).

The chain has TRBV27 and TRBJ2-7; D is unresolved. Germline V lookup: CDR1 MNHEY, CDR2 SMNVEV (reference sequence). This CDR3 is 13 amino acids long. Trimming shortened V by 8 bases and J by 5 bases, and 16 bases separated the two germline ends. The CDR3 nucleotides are TGTGCCAGCGGATCAATAAGGGCGGACGAGCAGTACTTC. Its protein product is CASGSIRADEQYF.

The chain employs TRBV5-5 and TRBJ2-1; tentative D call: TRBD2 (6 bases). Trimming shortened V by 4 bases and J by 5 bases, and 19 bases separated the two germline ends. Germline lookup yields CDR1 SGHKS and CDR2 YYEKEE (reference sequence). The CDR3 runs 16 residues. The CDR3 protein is CASSQGAGMGDNEQFF. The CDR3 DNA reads TGTGCCAGCAGCCAAGGTGCGGGGATGGGAGACAATGAGCAGTTCTTC.